This T cell receptor beta chain was sequenced during a study of cytomegalovirus exposure and HLA in healthy donors. Study conclusions and caveats: Researchers catalogued 164 TCR beta chains as cytomegalovirus-associated.

Germline CDR1 is SGHAT and CDR2 is FQNNGV. V shed 5 bases, J shed 7 bases, and the junction held 14 bases outside the gene matches. This CDR3 is built from 15 residues. Separation from the roughly 670-subject first cohort characterized the roughly 110-subject validation cohort, to which the donors belonged. Profiling relied on immunoSEQ multiplex PCR, and the TCRdb table lists in-frame clones only, not all of them. The table lists under 250,000 clones, roughly 87% of them singletons. This clone was observed a single time. Its antigen is still unknown. The sequenced sample was PBMCs. This clonotype was obtained from a man aged 18 to 29 in good health and CMV-seropositive. This rearrangement joins TRBV11-2 to TRBJ2-7, with TRBD2 identical over 7 bases. The CDR3 sequence is CASSISRREGREQYF. The DNA for the CDR3 is TGTGCCAGCAGCATTAGCCGCAGGGAGGGCCGGGAGCAGTACTTC.